The 10 T cell receptor beta chains listed next were all sequenced from one sample in a study of blood T cell repertoires in COVID-19. Produced via immunoSEQ multiplex PCR; TCRdb's table is partial and in-frame only. Of over 250,000 clones in the sample, roughly 88% are singletons; the top ten hold around 10%. The sequenced sample was peripheral blood. These receptors all stem from an older woman with acute or convalescent COVID-19.

The chain combines TRBV3-1 (or the pseudogene TRBV3-2) with TRBJ1-3, with 9 bases identical to TRBD1. With V trimmed by 4 bases and J by 4 bases, 20 bases remained unmatched. The CDR3 totals 20 residues. Per germline, CDR1 LGHDT and CDR2 YNNKEL (reference sequence). The chain's CDR3 is CASSPYPGTGIISSGNTIYF. CDR3 sequence (DNA): TGTGCCAGCAGCCCCTATCCCGGGACAGGGATTATATCGTCAGGAAACACCATATATTTT.

This clone was recorded once. The V gene is TRBV5-1, the J gene TRBJ2-1; the match to TRBD2 covers 9 bases. This CDR3 has 14 residues. J gave up 6 bases and V 7 bases, and 8 bases lay outside the gene matches. Germline values: CDR1 SGHRS, CDR2 YFSETQ. The CDR3 sequence: CASAAGGLGNEQFF. The CDR3 bases are TGCGCCAGCGCGGCGGGGGGGCTGGGCAATGAGCAGTTCTTC.

The rearrangement uses TRBV15 and TRBJ1-4, with TRBD1 matching 9 bases. Germline CDR1 is LNHNV and CDR2 is YYDKDF (reference sequence). The CDR3 is 17 amino acids. V dropped 0 bases and J dropped 6; count of bases not matched to a gene: 8. The CDR3 here is CATSRDLVDRGDEKLFF. For the CDR3, the DNA is TGTGCCACCAGCAGAGATTTAGTGGACAGGGGCGATGAAAAACTGTTTTTT.

The rearrangement joins TRBV24-1 to TRBJ2-2; D not certain. V lost 6 bases and J 4 bases, leaving 5 bases between the germline ends. This CDR3 contains 12 residues. Germline V gene data show CDR1 as KGHDR and CDR2 as SFDVKD. CDR3 DNA: TGTGCCACCAGTTTCGTCACCGGGGAGCTGTTTTTT. It is translated as CATSFVTGELFF.

The chain uses TRBV4-1 and TRBJ1-5, with D perhaps TRBD1 (5 bases). The germline CDR1 and CDR2 sequences are MGHRA and YSYEKL. This CDR3 has 15 amino acids. Trimming shortened V by 4 bases and J by 1 base, and 11 bases separated the two germline ends. This CDR3 reads CASSPQGLSNQPQHF. CDR3 nucleotides: TGCGCCAGCAGCCCGCAGGGTTTGAGCAATCAGCCCCAGCATTTT.

The V and J genes are TRBV19 and TRBJ2-5; TRBD2 matches at 12 bases. Germline loops: CDR1 LNHDA, CDR2 SQIVND (reference sequence). The CDR3 totals 18 residues. Germline trimming cut 4 bases from V and 4 bases from J; bases unmatched to any gene: 13. CDR3 sequence (DNA): TGTGCCAGTAGTACTGCTCTAGCGGGGGGGCCGTCGGGAGAGACCCAGTACTTC. This translates into CASSTALAGGPSGETQYF.

The chain uses TRBV20-1 and TRBJ2-5; unclear D gene. CDR1 and CDR2 from the germline V gene are DFQATT and SNEGSKA (reference sequence). The germline V and J ends were trimmed by 1 base and 4 bases, with 4 bases remaining between them. The CDR3 extends over 11 amino acids. The CDR3 here is CSARALETQYF. The CDR3 nucleotides are TGCAGTGCTAGAGCATTAGAGACCCAGTACTTC.

DNA of the CDR3: TGCGCCAGCAGGGGAGGGCAGCTTAATGAAAAACTGTTTTTT. This gives the protein CASRGGQLNEKLFF. This rearrangement joins TRBV5-1 to TRBJ1-4, with D unresolved. The CDR3 spans 14 residues. CDR1 and CDR2 (germline): SGHRS, YFSETQ. V lost 5 bases and J 4 bases, leaving 12 bases between the germline ends.

This rearrangement joins TRBV4-1 to TRBJ1-1; D ambiguous. Trimming took 0 bases from V and 3 from J, leaving 8 bases between them. Germline assignment: CDR1 MGHRA and CDR2 YSYEKL. CDR3 length: 14 amino acids. CDR3 DNA: TGCGCCAGCAGCCAAGATCACGGGGACACTGAAGCTTTCTTT. As protein: CASSQDHGDTEAFF.

The chain combines TRBV12-3 or TRBV12-4 with TRBJ1-1; perhaps TRBD1 as D (6 bases). The CDR3 loop spans 12 amino acids. With 6 bases removed from V and 9 bases from J, the gap between germline ends came to 14 bases. CDR3 in DNA: TGTGCCAGCAGCCCACAGGGTCTTAAAGCTTTCTTT. Protein product: CASSPQGLKAFF.